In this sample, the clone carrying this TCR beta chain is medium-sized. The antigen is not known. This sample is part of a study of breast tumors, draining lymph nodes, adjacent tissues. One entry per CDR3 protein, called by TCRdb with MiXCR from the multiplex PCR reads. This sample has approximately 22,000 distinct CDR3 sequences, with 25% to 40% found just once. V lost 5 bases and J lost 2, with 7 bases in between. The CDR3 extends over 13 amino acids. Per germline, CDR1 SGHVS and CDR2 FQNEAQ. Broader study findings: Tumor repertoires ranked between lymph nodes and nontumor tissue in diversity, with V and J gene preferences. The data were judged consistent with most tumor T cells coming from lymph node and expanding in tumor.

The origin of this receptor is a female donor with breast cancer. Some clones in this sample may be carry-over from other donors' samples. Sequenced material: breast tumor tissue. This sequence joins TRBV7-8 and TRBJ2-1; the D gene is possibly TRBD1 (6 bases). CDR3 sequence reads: CASSRDTYNEQFF. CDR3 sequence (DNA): TGTGCCAGCAGCCGGGACACCTACAATGAGCAGTTCTTC.